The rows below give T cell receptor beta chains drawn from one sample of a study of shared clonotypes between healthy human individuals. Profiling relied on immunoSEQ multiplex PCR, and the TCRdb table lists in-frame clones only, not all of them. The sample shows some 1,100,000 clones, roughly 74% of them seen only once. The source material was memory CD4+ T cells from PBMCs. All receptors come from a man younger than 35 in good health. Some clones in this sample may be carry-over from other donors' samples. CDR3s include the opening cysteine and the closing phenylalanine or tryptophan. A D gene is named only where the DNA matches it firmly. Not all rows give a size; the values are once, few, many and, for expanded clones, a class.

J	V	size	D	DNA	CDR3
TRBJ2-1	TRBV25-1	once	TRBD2	TGTGCCAGCAGTGAGGCGGGACTAGCGGGAGCCAATGAGCAGTTCTTC	CASSEAGLAGANEQFF
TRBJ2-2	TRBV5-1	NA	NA	TGCGCCAGCAGCACAGGGACTGGCACGAACACCGGGGAGCTGTTTTTT	CASSTGTGTNTGELFF
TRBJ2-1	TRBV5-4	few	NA	TGTGCCAGCAGCTTGGGGGGAGGATCCTACAATGAGCAGTTCTTC	CASSLGGGSYNEQFF
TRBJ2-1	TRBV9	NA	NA	TGTGCCAGCAGCAAACAGGGCGATGCCGACTACAATGAGCAGTTCTTC	CASSKQGDADYNEQFF
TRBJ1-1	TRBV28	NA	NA	TGTGCCAGCAGTTTAATAAGTTGGGGAGTAGGGGGCACTGAAGCTTTCTTT	CASSLISWGVGGTEAFF
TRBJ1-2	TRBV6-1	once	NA	TGTGCCAGCAGTGAAAGTCAGGCCGCCTATGGCTACACCTTC	CASSESQAAYGYTF
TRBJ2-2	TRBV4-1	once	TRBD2	TGCGCCAGCAGCCCCCTGGCGGGGGGGGTAAACACCGGGGAGCTGTTTTTT	CASSPLAGGVNTGELFF
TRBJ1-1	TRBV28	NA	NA	TGTGCCAGCAGTTCCTTTCAGGGAAACACTGAAGCTTTCTTT	CASSSFQGNTEAFF
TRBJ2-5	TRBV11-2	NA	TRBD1	TGTGCCAGCAGCTCGCCACCGGGACAGAGGAGACTAGAGACCCAGTACTTC	CASSSPPGQRRLETQYF
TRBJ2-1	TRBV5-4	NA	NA	TGTGCCAGCAGCCCCCCGGATGCAACCAATGAGCAGTTCTTC	CASSPPDATNEQFF
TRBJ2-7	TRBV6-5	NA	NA	TGTGCCAGCAGGCACCGAAGCACAGCGGGCTACGAGCAGTACTTC	CASRHRSTAGYEQYF
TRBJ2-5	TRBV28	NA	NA	TGTGCCAGCAGTCCGGTACAAGAGACCCAGTACTTC	CASSPVQETQYF
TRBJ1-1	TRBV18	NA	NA	TGTGCCAGCTCACCATCTGCAGCCATGAACACTGAAGCTTTCTTT	CASSPSAAMNTEAFF
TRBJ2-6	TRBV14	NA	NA	TGTGCCAGCAGCCAAGGCATCTCGCCAGGGCTGTGGTCTGGGGCCAACGTCCTGACTTTC	CASSQGISPGLWSGANVLTF
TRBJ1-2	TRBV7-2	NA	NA	TGTGCCAGCAGCTTATTAGGGGGTAACTATGGCTACACCTTC	CASSLLGGNYGYTF
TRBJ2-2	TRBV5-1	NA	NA	TGCGCCAGCAGCCTCATCCCGGCCGGGGAGCTGTTTTTT	CASSLIPAGELFF
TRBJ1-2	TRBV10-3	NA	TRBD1	TGTGCCATCAGTGAGGGACAGGGTAACTATGGCTACACCTTC	CAISEGQGNYGYTF
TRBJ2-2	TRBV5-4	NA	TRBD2	TGTGCCAGCAGCCCGGGGACTAGCGACATCACCGGGGAGCTGTTTTTT	CASSPGTSDITGELFF
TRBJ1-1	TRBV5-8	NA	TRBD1	TGTGCCAGCAGCTTGGACATCGGACAGGGGAGGGATGAAGCTTTCTTT	CASSLDIGQGRDEAFF
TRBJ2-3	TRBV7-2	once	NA	TGTGCCAGCAGCTTAGGGGCGGAACCTACGAGGACGCAGTATTTT	CASSLGAEPTRTQYF
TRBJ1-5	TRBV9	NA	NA	TGTGCCAGCAGCGTAGACTCGGATCAGCCCCAGCATTTT	CASSVDSDQPQHF
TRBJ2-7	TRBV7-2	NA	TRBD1	TGTGCCAGCAGCAGACCCGGGACAGTCTACGAGCAGTACTTC	CASSRPGTVYEQYF
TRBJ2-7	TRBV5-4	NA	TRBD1	TGTGCCAGCAGCTTGGCGGGACAGTTCGCCTACGAGCAGTACTTC	CASSLAGQFAYEQYF
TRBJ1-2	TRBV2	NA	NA	TGTGCCAGCAGTGGACAGATTAACTATGGCTACACCTTC	CASSGQINYGYTF